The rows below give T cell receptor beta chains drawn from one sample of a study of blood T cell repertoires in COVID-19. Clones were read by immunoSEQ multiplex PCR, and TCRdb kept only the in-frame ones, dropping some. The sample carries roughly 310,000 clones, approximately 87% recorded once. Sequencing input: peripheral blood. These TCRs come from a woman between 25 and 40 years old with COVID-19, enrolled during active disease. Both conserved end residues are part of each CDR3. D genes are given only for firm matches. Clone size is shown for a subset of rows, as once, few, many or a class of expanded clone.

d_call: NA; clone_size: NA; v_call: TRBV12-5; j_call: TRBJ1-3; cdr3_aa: CASAQGGSGNTIYF; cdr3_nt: TGTGCTAGTGCCCAAGGAGGCTCTGGAAACACCATATATTTT
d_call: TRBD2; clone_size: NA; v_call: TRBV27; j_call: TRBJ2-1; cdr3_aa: CASRPSGSSNEQFF; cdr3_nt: TGTGCCAGCAGACCTAGCGGGAGTAGCAATGAGCAGTTCTTC
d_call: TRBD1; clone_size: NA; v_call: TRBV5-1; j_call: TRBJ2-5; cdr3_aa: CASFPGTGTRETQYF; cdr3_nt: TGCGCCAGCTTCCCCGGGACAGGGACTCGGGAGACCCAGTACTTC
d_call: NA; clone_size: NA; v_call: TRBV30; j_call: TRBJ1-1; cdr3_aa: CASLRGGYTEAFF; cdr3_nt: TGTGCTTCATTACGGGGGGGGTACACTGAAGCTTTCTTT
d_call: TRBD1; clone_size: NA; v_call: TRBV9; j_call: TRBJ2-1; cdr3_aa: CASSGRDRDNEQFF; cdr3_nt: TGTGCCAGCAGCGGCCGGGACAGGGATAATGAGCAGTTCTTC
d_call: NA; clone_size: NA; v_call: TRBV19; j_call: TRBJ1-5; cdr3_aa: CASSEYPTGYNQPQHF; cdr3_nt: TGTGCCAGTAGTGAATACCCCACAGGGTACAATCAGCCCCAGCATTTT
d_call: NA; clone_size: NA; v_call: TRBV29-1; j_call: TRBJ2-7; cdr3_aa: CSVEKGGTYEQYF; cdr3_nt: TGCAGCGTTGAAAAGGGGGGGACCTACGAGCAGTACTTC
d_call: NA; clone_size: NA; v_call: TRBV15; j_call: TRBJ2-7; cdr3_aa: CATSRDQLPEQYF; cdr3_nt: TGTGCCACCAGCAGAGATCAGTTGCCCGAGCAGTACTTC
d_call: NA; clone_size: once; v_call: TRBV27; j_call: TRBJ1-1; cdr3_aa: CASSSSWQRKNTEAFF; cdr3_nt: TGTGCCAGCAGTTCCTCATGGCAGAGGAAGAACACTGAAGCTTTCTTT
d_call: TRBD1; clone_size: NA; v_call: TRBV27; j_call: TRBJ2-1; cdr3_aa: CASSRQGQSYNEQFF; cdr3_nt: TGTGCCAGCAGCCGACAGGGCCAATCATACAATGAGCAGTTCTTC
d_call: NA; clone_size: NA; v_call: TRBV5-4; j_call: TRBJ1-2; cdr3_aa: CASSPDTNYGYTF; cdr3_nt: TGTGCCAGCAGCCCGGACACCAACTATGGCTACACCTTC
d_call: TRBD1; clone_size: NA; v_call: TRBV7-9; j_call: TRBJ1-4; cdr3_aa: CASSLEALTGFAEKLFF; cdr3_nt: TGTGCCAGCAGCTTAGAAGCCCTGACAGGGTTCGCGGAAAAACTGTTTTTT
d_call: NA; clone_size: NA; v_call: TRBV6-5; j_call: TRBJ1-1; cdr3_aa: CASSRLTGSGTEAFF; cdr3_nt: TGTGCCAGCAGTCGTCTGACAGGTTCTGGGACTGAAGCTTTCTTT
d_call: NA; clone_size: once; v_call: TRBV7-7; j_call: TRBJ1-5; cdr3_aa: CASSPLRGQPQHF; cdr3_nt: TGTGCCAGCAGCCCTTTACGGGGTCAGCCCCAGCATTTT
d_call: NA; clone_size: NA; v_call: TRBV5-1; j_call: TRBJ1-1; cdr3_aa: CASTPGGQGMNTEAFF; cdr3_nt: TGCGCCAGCACTCCCGGGGGGCAGGGGATGAACACTGAAGCTTTCTTT
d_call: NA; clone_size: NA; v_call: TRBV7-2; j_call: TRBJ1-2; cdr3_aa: CASSLRAGYYGYTF; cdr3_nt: TGTGCCAGCAGCTTAAGAGCGGGGTACTATGGCTACACCTTC
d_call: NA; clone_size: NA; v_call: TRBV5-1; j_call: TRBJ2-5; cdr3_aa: CASSLETGETQYF; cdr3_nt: TGCGCCAGCAGCTTGGAGACAGGAGAGACCCAGTACTTC
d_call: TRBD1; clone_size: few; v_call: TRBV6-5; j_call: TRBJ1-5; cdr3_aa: CASLAGDRNQPQHF; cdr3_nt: TGTGCCAGCCTCGCAGGGGACAGAAATCAGCCCCAGCATTTT
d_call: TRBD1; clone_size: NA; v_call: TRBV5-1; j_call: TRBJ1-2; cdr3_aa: CASGEQGSNYGYTF; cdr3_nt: TGCGCCAGCGGGGAACAGGGGTCGAACTATGGCTACACCTTC
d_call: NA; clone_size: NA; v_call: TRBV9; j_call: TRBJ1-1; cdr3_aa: CASSVEGQDTEAFF; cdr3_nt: TGTGCCAGCAGCGTAGAGGGACAAGACACTGAAGCTTTCTTT
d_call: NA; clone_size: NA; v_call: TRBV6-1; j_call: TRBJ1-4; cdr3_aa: CASSEVLLRVHEKLFF; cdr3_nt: TGTGCCAGCAGTGAAGTGCTGTTGAGGGTTCATGAAAAACTGTTTTTT
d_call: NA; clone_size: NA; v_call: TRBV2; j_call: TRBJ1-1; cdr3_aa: CASSVGGPNTEAFF; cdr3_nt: TGTGCCAGCAGTGTGGGGGGGCCGAACACTGAAGCTTTCTTT
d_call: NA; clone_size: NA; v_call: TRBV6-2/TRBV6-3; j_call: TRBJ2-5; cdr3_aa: CASSYVQFQETQYF; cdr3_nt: TGTGCCAGCAGTTACGTACAGTTCCAAGAGACCCAGTACTTC
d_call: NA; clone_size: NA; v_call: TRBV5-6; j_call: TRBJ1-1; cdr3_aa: CASSLVTDMNTEAFF; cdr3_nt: TGTGCCAGCAGCTTGGTTACAGATATGAACACTGAAGCTTTCTTT
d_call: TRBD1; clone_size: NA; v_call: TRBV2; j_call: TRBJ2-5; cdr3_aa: CASSRDRGETQYF; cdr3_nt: TGTGCCAGCAGTCGGGACAGGGGGGAGACCCAGTACTTC